The 3 T cell receptor beta chains in this list originate from one sample, sequenced in a study of shared clonotypes between healthy human individuals. Terminally differentiated effector memory CD45RA+ cells were excluded from the naive CD8 cells, which were CD45RO-negative and positively selected for CCR7. TCRdb's table, derived via immunoSEQ multiplex PCR, lists solely in-frame clones and lacks some. This repertoire shows 2 million to 2.5 million clones, about 93% found once; its top ten account for 1.5% to 2%. Sequencing was carried out using naive CD8+ T cells from PBMCs. All receptors come from a young man in good health. Some clones in this sample may be carry-over from other donors' samples.

The V and J genes are TRBV29-1 and TRBJ1-2, with D maybe TRBD1 (5 bases). Trimming took off 7 bases at V and 8 bases at J, with 14 bases between the two ends. The germline V gene has CDR1 SQVTM and CDR2 ANQGSEA. The CDR3 runs 11 residues. The CDR3, as DNA: TGCAGCGCCCTGGGGGGGAACGGCTACACCTTC. This translates into CSALGGNGYTF.

This clone was seen just once. The rearrangement links TRBV10-1 to TRBJ2-7; D might be TRBD2 (5 bases). Germline V gene sequence: CDR1 WNHNN, CDR2 SYGVQD (reference sequence). The CDR3 is made up of 14 amino acids. Trimming stripped 6 bases from V and 2 bases from J, with 14 bases between. CDR3 nucleotide sequence: TGCGCCAGCAGGGGTGAGGGCGGAGCCTACGAGCAGTACTTC. Translated: CASRGEGGAYEQYF.

Note on this clone: One end of the junction fails to match germline, which may point to a read error. The rearrangement links TRBV30 to TRBJ2-2; D possibly matches TRBD1 or TRBD2 (5 bases each). From germline, CDR1 is GTSNPN and CDR2 SVGIG (reference sequence). This CDR3 contains 12 residues. The CDR3 DNA reads TGCCCCCTTGGGGACGACACCGGGGAGCTGTTTTTT. Its translation: CPLGDDTGELFF.